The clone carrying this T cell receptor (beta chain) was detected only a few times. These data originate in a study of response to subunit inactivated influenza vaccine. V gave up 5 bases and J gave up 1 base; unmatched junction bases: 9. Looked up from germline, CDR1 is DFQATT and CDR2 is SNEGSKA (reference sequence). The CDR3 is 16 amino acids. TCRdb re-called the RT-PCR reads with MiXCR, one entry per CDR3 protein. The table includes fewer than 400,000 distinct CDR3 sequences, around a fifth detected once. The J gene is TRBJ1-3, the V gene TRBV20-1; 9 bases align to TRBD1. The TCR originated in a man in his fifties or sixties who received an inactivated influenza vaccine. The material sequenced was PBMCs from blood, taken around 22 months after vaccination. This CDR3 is CSAPRTGAYSGNTIYF. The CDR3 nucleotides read TGCAGTGCTCCCCGGACAGGGGCCTATTCTGGAAACACCATATATTTT.